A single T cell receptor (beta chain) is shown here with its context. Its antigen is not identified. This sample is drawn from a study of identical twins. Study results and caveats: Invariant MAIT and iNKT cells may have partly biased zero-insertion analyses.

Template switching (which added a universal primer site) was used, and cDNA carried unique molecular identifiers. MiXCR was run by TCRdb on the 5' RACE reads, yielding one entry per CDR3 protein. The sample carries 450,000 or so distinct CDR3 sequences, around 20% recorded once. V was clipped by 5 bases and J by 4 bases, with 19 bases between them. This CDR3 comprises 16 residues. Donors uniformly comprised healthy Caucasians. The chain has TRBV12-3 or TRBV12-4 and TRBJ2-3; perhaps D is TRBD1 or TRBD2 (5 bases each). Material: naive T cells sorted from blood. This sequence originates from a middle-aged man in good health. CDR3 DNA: TGTGCCAGCAGTCAGGCCGGGGCCTTCGCCGCAGATACGCAGTATTTT. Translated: CASSQAGAFAADTQYF.